The 27 T cell receptor beta chains below all came from one sample that was sequenced in a study of control samples from healthy donors and cancer patients. Some clones are missing from TCRdb's copy, which holds only in-frame ones; the method was immunoSEQ multiplex PCR. The table records 100,000 to 150,000 clones, over 75% of them present only once. Sequenced sample: blood. These receptors all stem from a man aged 18 to 30 in good health.

The rearrangement links TRBV5-4 to TRBJ1-2, with D possibly matching TRBD1 (6 bases). The germline V gene has CDR1 SGHNT and CDR2 YYREEE (reference sequence). The V and J ends lost 3 bases and 12 bases respectively, with 12 bases between them. CDR3 size: 11 residues. Here the CDR3 reads CASSSQGLHTF. The CDR3 bases are TGTGCCAGCAGCTCACAGGGACTTCACACCTTC.

The chain joins TRBV6-2 or TRBV6-3 to TRBJ1-5; D remains unclear. Trimming cost V 6 bases and J 3 bases, with 15 bases left between them. Germline loops: CDR1 MNHEY, CDR2 SVGEGT. This CDR3 has 15 amino acids. The CDR3 nucleotides are TGTGCCAGCAGCCCCGACTACTTATTCAATCAGCCCCAGCATTTT. Its translation: CASSPDYLFNQPQHF.

V is TRBV3-1 (or the pseudogene TRBV3-2) and J is TRBJ2-1, with unresolved D. Trimming left V 0 bases short and J 13 bases short, with 7 bases between. The CDR3 is 11 amino acids. Per the germline V gene, CDR1 is LGHDT and CDR2 is YNNKEL (reference sequence). CDR3 sequence reads: CASSQEVEQFF. As DNA, the CDR3 is TGTGCCAGCAGCCAAGAAGTGGAACAGTTCTTC.

Here the CDR3 reads CASSLPGRVTTNEKLFF. In DNA, the CDR3 is TGTGCCAGCAGTTTACCGGGACGGGTGACAACTAATGAAAAACTGTTTTTT. V usage is TRBV27 and J usage is TRBJ1-4, with D possibly matching TRBD1 (5 bases). The length of the CDR3 is 17 residues. CDR1 is MNHEY and CDR2 is SMNVEV in the germline V gene (reference sequence). Trimming removed 2 bases at V and 0 bases at J, with 13 bases between.

The genes are TRBV10-1 and TRBJ2-2; D unresolved. V lost 3 bases and J 2 bases, leaving 7 bases between the germline ends. CDR1 is WNHNN, CDR2 SYGVQD, per germline (reference sequence). This CDR3 region has 14 residues. The CDR3, as DNA: TGCGCCAGCAGTGAAAACACTAACACCGGGGAGCTGTTTTTT. Protein sequence: CASSENTNTGELFF.

The chain links TRBV20-1 to TRBJ1-2; no definite D call. CDR1 and CDR2 from the germline V gene are DFQATT and SNEGSKA (reference sequence). The length of the CDR3 is 13 residues. V shed 3 bases and J shed 8 bases, with 16 bases lying between them. The CDR3: CSASGGVRGGYTF. In DNA, the CDR3 is TGCAGTGCTAGTGGTGGGGTTCGAGGCGGCTACACCTTC.

The chain joins TRBV10-1 to TRBJ2-7; 9 nucleotides align to TRBD2. CDR3 length equals 14 residues. The J segment lost 0 bases and the V segment lost 8 bases, leaving 5 bases of the junction unmatched. Germline CDR1 reads WNHNN; CDR2 reads SYGVQD (reference sequence). CDR3 sequence reads: CASRGSGSSYEQYF. The CDR3 coding sequence is TGCGCCAGCCGGGGTAGCGGGAGCTCCTACGAGCAGTACTTC.

The chain is built from TRBV27 and TRBJ1-5; 7 nucleotides match TRBD1. The germline CDR1 and CDR2 sequences are MNHEY and SMNVEV (reference sequence). J gave up 3 bases and V 5 bases, and 19 bases lay outside the gene matches. The CDR3 runs to 19 residues. CDR3 nucleotide sequence: TGTGCCAGCAGTCCGCGGCCCTTCCAAACAGGGGCGCCCAATCAGCCCCAGCATTTT. Translation: CASSPRPFQTGAPNQPQHF.

The chain combines TRBV24-1 with TRBJ2-7; perhaps D is TRBD1 or TRBD2 (6 bases each). CDR1 is KGHDR and CDR2 is SFDVKD in the germline V gene. The CDR3 spans 15 residues. The V and J ends lost 7 bases and 5 bases respectively, with 20 bases between them. The CDR3 loop is CATRPQGGNPDEQYF. The DNA of the CDR3 is TGTGCCACCAGACCACAGGGAGGAAACCCCGACGAGCAGTACTTC.

V is TRBV19 and J is TRBJ2-3; TRBD1 might be the D (6 bases). The CDR3 runs 14 residues. CDR1 and CDR2 (germline): LNHDA, SQIVND (reference sequence). V was shortened by 3 bases and J by 2 bases, with 9 bases between the two germline ends. The CDR3 protein is CASSITGYTDTQYF. Written as DNA, the CDR3 is TGTGCCAGTAGTATCACAGGGTACACAGATACGCAGTATTTT.

This chain connects TRBV9 to TRBJ2-5, with no clear D. Trimming shortened V by 0 bases and J by 3 bases, and 6 bases separated the two germline ends. Germline assignment: CDR1 SGDLS and CDR2 YYNGEE. The length of the CDR3 is 13 residues. In nucleotides, the CDR3 is TGTGCCAGCAGCGTAGGGGCAGAAGAGACCCAGTACTTC. It translates to CASSVGAEETQYF. Together with reference TRBV9 and TRBJ2-5, the CDR3 gives the full variable domain: DSGVTQTPKHLITATGQRVTLRCSPRSGDLSVYWYQQSLDQGLQFLIQYYNGEERAKGNILERFSAQQFPDLHSELNLSSLELGDSALYFCASSVGAEETQYFGPGTRLLVL.

This chain joins TRBV19 and TRBJ2-7; 9 bases are a match to TRBD1. V lost 5 bases and J lost 2; bases outside the gene matches: 19. The CDR3 is 19 residues long. Germline CDR1 LNHDA, CDR2 SQIVND (reference sequence). The CDR3 region is CASSRLLGRNRGPTYEQYF. As DNA, the CDR3 is TGTGCCAGTAGTCGTCTTCTGGGTCGAAACAGGGGGCCAACCTACGAGCAGTACTTC.

The chain has TRBV5-1 and TRBJ1-1; tentative D call: TRBD1 (6 bases). Trimming pared 4 bases from V and 1 base from J, leaving 17 bases between. This CDR3 has 16 amino acids. CDR1 and CDR2 from the germline V gene are SGHRS and YFSETQ. The CDR3 DNA reads as TGCGCCAGCAGCGTGAACAACAGGGCGGCGAACACTGAAGCTTTCTTT. This codes for CASSVNNRAANTEAFF.

This clone was recorded a few times. The J gene is TRBJ1-1, the V gene TRBV5-6; weak D call: TRBD1 (6 bases). CDR3 size: 15 residues. The V end was cut by 4 bases, the J end by 0 bases, with 13 bases between. Germline V CDR1 and CDR2: SGHDT, YYEEEE. The CDR3 here is CASSTWPGVNTEAFF. In DNA form, the CDR3 reads TGTGCCAGCAGCACCTGGCCAGGGGTGAACACTGAAGCTTTCTTT. Full variable domain (rest looked up from reference TRBV5-6 and TRBJ1-1): DAGVTQSPTHLIKTRGQQVTLRCSPKSGHDTVSWYQQALGQGPQFIFQYYEEEERQRGNFPDRFSGHQFPNYSSELNVNALLLGDSALYLCASSTWPGVNTEAFFGQGTRLTVV.

This chain links TRBV19 with TRBJ1-5; D unresolved. Per the germline V gene, CDR1 is LNHDA and CDR2 is SQIVND (reference sequence). Deletions cut 1 base from V and 6 bases from J, with 16 bases between. The CDR3 has 16 amino acids. DNA for the CDR3: TGTGCCAGTAGTATAGGGGGAGATCTCGGTGGTCAGCCCCAGCATTTT. The encoded protein is CASSIGGDLGGQPQHF.

The chain recombines TRBV9 with TRBJ1-6; a possible D gene is TRBD1 (6 bases). The ends were cut back, 1 base at V and 5 bases at J, with 7 bases in the middle. The germline V gene has CDR1 SGDLS and CDR2 YYNGEE. The CDR3 is 14 amino acids. CDR3 sequence: CASSVTGNNSPLHF. Here the CDR3 DNA reads TGTGCCAGCAGCGTAACAGGGAATAATTCACCCCTCCACTTT.

The genes are TRBV29-1 and TRBJ2-1, with 8 nucleotides matching TRBD2. V gave up 7 bases and J gave up 2 bases; unmatched junction bases: 7. The germline V gene has CDR1 SQVTM and CDR2 ANQGSEA. The CDR3 covers 14 residues. The CDR3 loop reads CSAPKAGAYNEQFF. CDR3 nucleotides: TGCAGCGCCCCCAAAGCGGGAGCCTACAATGAGCAGTTCTTC.

The chain is built from TRBV19 and TRBJ1-5; D gene unclear. V was clipped by 3 bases and J by 0 bases, with 9 bases between them. Germline-derived CDR1 and CDR2 are LNHDA and SQIVND (reference sequence). The CDR3 has 15 residues. Written as DNA, the CDR3 is TGTGCCAGTAGTATTTGGCAGGATAGCAATCAGCCCCAGCATTTT. This gives the protein CASSIWQDSNQPQHF.

The chain uses TRBV27 and TRBJ2-4; 8 positions agree with TRBD1. This CDR3 comprises 13 residues. Germline CDR1 and CDR2: MNHEY and SMNVEV (reference sequence). J gave up 8 bases and V 2 bases, and 2 bases lay outside the gene matches. CDR3 residues: CASSLQGADIQYF. CDR3 sequence (DNA): TGTGCCAGCAGTTTACAGGGGGCGGACATTCAGTACTTC.

This chain connects TRBV14 to TRBJ2-3; 7 bases align to TRBD2. J gave up 4 bases and V 6 bases, and 10 bases lay outside the gene matches. Germline V lookup: CDR1 SGHDN, CDR2 FVKESK. This CDR3 has 15 amino acids. The CDR3 DNA is TGTGCCAGCAGGCAAAGCGGGACCGGACCAGATACGCAGTATTTT. Its protein is CASRQSGTGPDTQYF.

The CDR3 loop reads CASSLEITGSDEQFF. CDR3 bases: TGTGCCAGCAGCTTAGAAATAACAGGGTCCGATGAGCAGTTCTTC. The genes are TRBV5-4 and TRBJ2-1, with D possibly being TRBD1 (6 bases). Trimming removed 2 bases at V and 8 bases at J, with 17 bases between. Germline lookup yields CDR1 SGHNT and CDR2 YYREEE (reference sequence). This CDR3 contains 15 residues. The whole variable domain, remainder taken from reference TRBV5-4 and TRBJ2-1, is ETGVTQSPTHLIKTRGQQVTLRCSSQSGHNTVSWYQQALGQGPQFIFQYYREEENGRGNFPPRFSGLQFPNYSSELNVNALELDDSALYLCASSLEITGSDEQFFGPGTRLTVL.

This rearrangement joins TRBV19 to TRBJ2-4; D unclear. The CDR3 sequence is 17 residues long. Trimming left V 0 bases short and J 3 bases short, with 15 bases between. CDR1 and CDR2 (germline): LNHDA, SQIVND (reference sequence). The CDR3 here is CASSIDHQRRSKNIQYF. CDR3 DNA: TGTGCCAGTAGTATAGATCACCAGCGCCGAAGCAAAAACATTCAGTACTTC.

The chain combines TRBV30 with TRBJ1-2; perhaps TRBD1 as D (5 bases). Germline CDR1 reads GTSNPN; CDR2 reads SVGIG (reference sequence). With 3 bases removed from V and 2 bases from J, the gap between germline ends came to 13 bases. CDR3 length equals 14 residues. The CDR3 sequence: CAWRRQGLNYGYTF. The CDR3 DNA follows: TGTGCCTGGAGAAGGCAGGGTTTAAACTATGGCTACACCTTC.

The chain uses TRBV6-5 and TRBJ2-2; D is ambiguous. Trimming pared 2 bases from V and 6 bases from J, leaving 7 bases between. The CDR3 spans 13 residues. CDR1 MNHEY and CDR2 SVGAGI come from the germline V gene. CDR3 residues: CASSYQAPGELFF. CDR3 DNA sequence: TGTGCCAGCAGTTACCAGGCGCCCGGGGAGCTGTTTTTT.

The chain combines TRBV25-1 with TRBJ1-2; D gene unclear. V dropped 4 bases and J dropped 8 bases, with 8 bases sitting between them. CDR3 length equals 11 residues. Germline CDR1 and CDR2: MGHDK and SYGVNS. In DNA, the CDR3 is TGTGCCAGCAGTGGCCTAGGGGGCTACACCTTC. Translation: CASSGLGGYTF.

This clone was observed a handful of times. The rearrangement joins TRBV11-3 to TRBJ2-1; the match to TRBD2 covers 7 bases. With 1 base clipped from V and 7 bases from J, the junction kept 10 bases outside the gene matches. CDR3 size: 16 residues. The germline gives CDR1 SGHNT, CDR2 YENEEA. The CDR3 here is CASSLGGAGVRNEQFF. CDR3 DNA: TGTGCCAGCAGCTTAGGAGGTGCGGGAGTAAGAAATGAGCAGTTCTTC. The whole variable domain, remainder taken from reference TRBV11-3 and TRBJ2-1, is EAGVVQSPRYKIIEKKQPVAFWCNPISGHNTLYWYLQNLGQGPELLIRYENEEAVDDSQLPKDRFSAERLKGVDSTLKIQPAELGDSAVYLCASSLGGAGVRNEQFFGPGTRLTVL.

The chain combines TRBV3-1 (or the pseudogene TRBV3-2) with TRBJ1-1; D gene uncertain. CDR3 length: 13 residues. V shed 0 bases and J shed 3 bases, with 5 bases lying between them. Germline V gene data show CDR1 as LGHDT and CDR2 as YNNKEL (reference sequence). CDR3 DNA sequence: TGTGCCAGCAGCCAAGATGGTCACACTGAAGCTTTCTTT. Translated: CASSQDGHTEAFF.